This T cell receptor (beta chain) was found in a study of blood T cells in healthy people across ages. The CDR3 sequence is 12 residues long. Trimming removed 2 bases from V and 1 base from J, with 6 bases in between. Per the germline V gene, CDR1 is SQVTM and CDR2 is ANQGSEA. Study-wide points: Per million T cells, the diversity of TCR beta decreased roughly linearly as age advanced. Unknown CMV status may confound age-related changes in expanded clones.

This clonotype was recorded at least ten times. Its antigen is as yet unknown. Sample-barcoded 5' priming and a J-beta primer mix drove a second PCR of roughly 6 to 12 cycles. Each cDNA molecule carried a tag from a template-switch adaptor that contained 12 random nucleotides. MiXCR, applied by TCRdb to the 5' RACE reads, yields one record per CDR3 protein. The data hold hundreds of thousands of distinct CDR3 sequences, with more than 40% observed a single time. This clonotype was sampled from a woman aged 60-70 years in good health. This chain uses TRBV29-1 with TRBJ2-7; D remains ambiguous. The material sequenced was blood. This CDR3 is CSVETLSYEQYF. For the CDR3, the DNA is TGCAGCGTTGAAACCCTTTCCTACGAGCAGTACTTC.